The 7 T cell receptor beta chains reported below all come from one sample, sequenced in a study of T cells in Graves' hyperthyroidism and ophthalmopathy. Regions amplified from RNA transcripts were the TCR beta CDR3 regions. HTBI primers were employed in a first-round RT-PCR of the TCR CDR3. TCRdb fed the multiplex PCR reads into MiXCR, producing one record per CDR3 protein. The table lists hundreds of thousands of distinct CDR3 sequences, around 15% of them singletons. Sequencing was done on a sample of blood. The origin of the receptors is a woman aged 40-49 years with Graves' ophthalmopathy.

This clonotype has ten or more counts. The gene calls are TRBV19 and TRBJ1-2; 7 nucleotides match TRBD1. In germline, CDR1 is LNHDA, CDR2 SQIVND (reference sequence). V was clipped by 5 bases and J by 4 bases; unmatched bases: 10. This CDR3 contains 15 residues. CDR3 loop: CASSGRGGLGYGYTF. For the CDR3, the DNA is TGTGCCAGTAGTGGCAGGGGGGGCCTAGGCTATGGCTACACCTTC.

The table lists this clonotype with many counts. The V gene is TRBV24-1, the J gene TRBJ2-7; tentative D call: TRBD2 (6 bases). The V and J ends lost 5 bases and 5 bases respectively, with 12 bases between them. Germline V gene lookup returns CDR1 KGHDR and CDR2 SFDVKD. The CDR3 loop spans 13 amino acids. This chain's CDR3 is CATSVAGSHEQYF. In DNA form, the CDR3 reads TGTGCCACCAGTGTGGCGGGGAGCCACGAGCAGTACTTC.

This clonotype was detected only a few times. This chain links TRBV27 with TRBJ2-2, with no clear D. CDR1 is MNHEY, CDR2 SMNVEV, per germline (reference sequence). The CDR3 consists of 14 residues. V was pared by 3 bases and J by 3 bases, with 8 bases between. CDR3: CASSFDTYTGELFF. The CDR3, as DNA: TGTGCCAGCAGTTTTGACACCTACACCGGGGAGCTGTTTTTT.

At least ten counts were recorded for this clonotype. This rearrangement joins TRBV6-1 to TRBJ1-5; TRBD1 matches 10 bases. Unmatched junction bases numbered 1, after V lost 8 bases and J lost 3 bases. There are 13 residues in the CDR3. CDR1 is MNHNS, CDR2 SASEGT, per germline. The CDR3 loop is CASGQGVNQPQHF. The CDR3 region has the DNA TGTGCCAGCGGACAGGGGGTCAATCAGCCCCAGCATTTT.

The chain links TRBV3-1 to TRBJ2-2; no firm D call. The germline CDR1 and CDR2 sequences are LGHDT and YNNKEL (reference sequence). Deletions cut 4 bases from V and 3 bases from J, with 6 bases between. The CDR3 spans 13 residues. The CDR3 is CASSRGHTGELFF. CDR3 coding DNA: TGTGCCAGCAGCCGTGGACACACCGGGGAGCTGTTTTTT.

This clonotype was found many times. The gene calls are TRBV30 and TRBJ2-7; a possible D gene is TRBD1 (5 bases). The CDR3 is 12 residues long. Germline CDR1 reads GTSNPN; CDR2 reads SVGIG (reference sequence). The ends were cut back, 7 bases at V and 1 base at J, with 11 bases in the middle. CDR3 nucleotide sequence: TGTGCCTATGACAGTCCGTCCTACGAGCAGTACTTC. It codes for CAYDSPSYEQYF.

This clonotype was seen a few times. The chain links TRBV28 to TRBJ2-7; D is unresolved. V lost 9 bases and J lost 3, with 18 bases in between. The germline CDR1 and CDR2 sequences are MDHEN and SYDVKM. This CDR3 spans 14 amino acids. This chain's CDR3 is CASSPPAGLYEQYF. The DNA of the CDR3 is TGTGCCAGTTCCCCCCCGGCCGGGCTCTACGAGCAGTACTTC. The entire variable domain, with the rest obtained from reference TRBV28 and TRBJ2-7, is as follows: DVKVTQSSRYLVKRTGEKVFLECVQDMDHENMFWYRQDPGLGLRLIYFSYDVKMKEKGDIPEGYSVSREKKERFSLILESASTNQTSMYLCASSPPAGLYEQYFGPGTRLTVT.